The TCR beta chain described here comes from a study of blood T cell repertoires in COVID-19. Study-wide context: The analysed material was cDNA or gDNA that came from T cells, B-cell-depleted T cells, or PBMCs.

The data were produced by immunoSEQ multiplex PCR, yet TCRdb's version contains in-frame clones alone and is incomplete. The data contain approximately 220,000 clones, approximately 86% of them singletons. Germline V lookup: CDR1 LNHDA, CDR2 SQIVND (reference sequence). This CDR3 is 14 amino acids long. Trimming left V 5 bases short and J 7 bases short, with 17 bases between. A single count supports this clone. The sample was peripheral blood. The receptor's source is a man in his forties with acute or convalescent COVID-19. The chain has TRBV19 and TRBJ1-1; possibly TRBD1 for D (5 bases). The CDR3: CASSPSGFWNEAFF. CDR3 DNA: TGTGCCAGTAGTCCCTCAGGGTTTTGGAATGAAGCTTTCTTT.